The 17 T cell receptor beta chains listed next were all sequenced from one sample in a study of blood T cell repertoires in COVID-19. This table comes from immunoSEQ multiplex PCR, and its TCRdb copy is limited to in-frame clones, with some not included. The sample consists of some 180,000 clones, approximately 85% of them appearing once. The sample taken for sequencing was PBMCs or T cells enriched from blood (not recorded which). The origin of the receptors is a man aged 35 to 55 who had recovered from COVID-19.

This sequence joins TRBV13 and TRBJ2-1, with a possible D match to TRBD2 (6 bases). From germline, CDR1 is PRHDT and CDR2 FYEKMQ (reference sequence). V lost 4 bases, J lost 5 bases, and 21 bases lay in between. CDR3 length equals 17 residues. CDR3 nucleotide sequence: TGTGCCAGCAGCTCGGCAGAACGGGAGCGCTACAACAATGAGCAGTTCTTC. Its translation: CASSSAERERYNNEQFF.

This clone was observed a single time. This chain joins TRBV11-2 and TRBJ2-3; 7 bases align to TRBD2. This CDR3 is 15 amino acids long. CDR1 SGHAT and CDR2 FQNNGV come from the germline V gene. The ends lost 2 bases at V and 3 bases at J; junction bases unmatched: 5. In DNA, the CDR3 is TGTGCCAGCAGCTTACGGCGGGGGACGACAGATACGCAGTATTTT. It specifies CASSLRRGTTDTQYF.

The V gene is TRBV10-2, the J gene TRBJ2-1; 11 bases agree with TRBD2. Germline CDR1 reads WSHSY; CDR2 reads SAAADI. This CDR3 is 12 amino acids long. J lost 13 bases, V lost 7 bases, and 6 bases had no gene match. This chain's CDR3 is CASKFSGGAQFF. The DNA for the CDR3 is TGCGCCAGCAAGTTTAGCGGGGGGGCACAGTTCTTC.

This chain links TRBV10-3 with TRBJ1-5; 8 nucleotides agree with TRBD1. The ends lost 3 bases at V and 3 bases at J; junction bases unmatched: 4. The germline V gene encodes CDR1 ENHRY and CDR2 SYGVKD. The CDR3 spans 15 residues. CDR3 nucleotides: TGTGCCATCAGTGAAGGGGGACAGGTCAATCAGCCCCAGCATTTT. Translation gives CAISEGGQVNQPQHF.

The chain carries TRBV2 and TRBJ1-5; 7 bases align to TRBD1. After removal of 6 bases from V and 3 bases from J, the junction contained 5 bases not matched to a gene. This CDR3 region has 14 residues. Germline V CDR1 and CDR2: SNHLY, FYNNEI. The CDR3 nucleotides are TGTGCCAGCAGCGCTGGACAGGCCAATCAGCCCCAGCATTTT. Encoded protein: CASSAGQANQPQHF.

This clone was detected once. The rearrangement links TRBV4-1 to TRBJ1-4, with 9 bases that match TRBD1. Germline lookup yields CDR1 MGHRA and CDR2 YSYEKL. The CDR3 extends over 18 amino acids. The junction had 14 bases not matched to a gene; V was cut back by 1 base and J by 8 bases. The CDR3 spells CASSQVDRFGTGKEKLFF. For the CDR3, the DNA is TGCGCCAGCAGCCAAGTCGACCGGTTTGGGACAGGGAAAGAAAAACTGTTTTTT.

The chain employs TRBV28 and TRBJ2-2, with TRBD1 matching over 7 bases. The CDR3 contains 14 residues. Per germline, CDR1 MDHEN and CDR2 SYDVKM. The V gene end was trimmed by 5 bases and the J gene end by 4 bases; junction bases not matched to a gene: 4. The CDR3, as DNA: TGTGCCAGCAGTCCAGACAGGGCCACCGGGGAGCTGTTTTTT. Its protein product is CASSPDRATGELFF.

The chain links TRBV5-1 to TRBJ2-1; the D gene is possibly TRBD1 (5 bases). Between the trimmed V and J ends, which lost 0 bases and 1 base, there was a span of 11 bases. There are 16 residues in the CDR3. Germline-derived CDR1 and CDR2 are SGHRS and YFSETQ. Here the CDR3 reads CASSLGRGISYNEQFF. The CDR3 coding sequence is TGCGCCAGCAGCTTGGGAAGGGGAATTTCCTACAATGAGCAGTTCTTC.

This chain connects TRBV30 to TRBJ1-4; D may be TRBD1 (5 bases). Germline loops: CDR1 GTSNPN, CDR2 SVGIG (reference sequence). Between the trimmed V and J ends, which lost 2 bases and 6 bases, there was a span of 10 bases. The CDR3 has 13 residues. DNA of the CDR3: TGTGCCTGGAGTAGGGGCGGCTATGAAAAACTGTTTTTT. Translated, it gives CAWSRGGYEKLFF.

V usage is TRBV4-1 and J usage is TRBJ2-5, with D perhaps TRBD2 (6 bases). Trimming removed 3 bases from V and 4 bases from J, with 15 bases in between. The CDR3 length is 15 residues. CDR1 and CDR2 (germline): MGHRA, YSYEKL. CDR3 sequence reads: CASSQDPGLLETQYF. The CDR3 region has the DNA TGCGCCAGCAGCCAGGATCCGGGACTCCTAGAGACCCAGTACTTC.

The CDR3 is CASSNFPLTGTSGGFF. Here the CDR3 DNA reads TGTGCCAGTAGTAATTTCCCCCTTACAGGGACTAGCGGGGGATTCTTC. The V call is TRBV19, the J call TRBJ2-1; 14 nucleotides match TRBD2. V gave up 4 bases and J gave up 16 bases; unmatched junction bases: 15. The CDR3 totals 16 residues. CDR1 and CDR2 from the germline V gene are LNHDA and SQIVND (reference sequence).

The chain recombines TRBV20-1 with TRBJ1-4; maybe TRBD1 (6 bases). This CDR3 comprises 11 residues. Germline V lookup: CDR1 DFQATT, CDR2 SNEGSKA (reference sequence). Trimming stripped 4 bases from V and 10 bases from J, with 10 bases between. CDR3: CSATAQGKLFF. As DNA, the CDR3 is TGCAGTGCTACTGCACAGGGAAAACTGTTTTTT.

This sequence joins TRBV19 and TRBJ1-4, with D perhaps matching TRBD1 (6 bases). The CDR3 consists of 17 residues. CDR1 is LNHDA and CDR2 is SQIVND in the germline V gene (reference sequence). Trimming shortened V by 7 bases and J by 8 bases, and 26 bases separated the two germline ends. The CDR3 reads CASTQRVMGATGEKLFF. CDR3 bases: TGTGCCAGTACCCAAAGAGTCATGGGGGCAACGGGGGAAAAACTGTTTTTT.

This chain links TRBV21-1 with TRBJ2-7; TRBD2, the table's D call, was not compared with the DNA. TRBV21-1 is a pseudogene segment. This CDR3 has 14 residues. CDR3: CASSLAVAVHEQYF. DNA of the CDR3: TGTGCCAGCAGCCTGGCGGTGGCAGTCCACGAGCAGTACTTC.

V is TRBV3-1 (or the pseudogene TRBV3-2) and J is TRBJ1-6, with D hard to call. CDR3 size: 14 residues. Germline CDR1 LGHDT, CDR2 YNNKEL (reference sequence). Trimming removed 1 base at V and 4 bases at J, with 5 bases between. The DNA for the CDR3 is TGTGCCAGCAGCCAAGGGGCTTATAATTCACCCCTCCACTTT. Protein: CASSQGAYNSPLHF.

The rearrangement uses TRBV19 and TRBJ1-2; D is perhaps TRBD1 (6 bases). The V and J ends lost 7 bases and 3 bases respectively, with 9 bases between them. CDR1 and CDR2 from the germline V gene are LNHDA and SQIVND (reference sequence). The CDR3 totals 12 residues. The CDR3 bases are TGTGCCAGTAACAGGGAAGACTATGGCTACACCTTC. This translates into CASNREDYGYTF.

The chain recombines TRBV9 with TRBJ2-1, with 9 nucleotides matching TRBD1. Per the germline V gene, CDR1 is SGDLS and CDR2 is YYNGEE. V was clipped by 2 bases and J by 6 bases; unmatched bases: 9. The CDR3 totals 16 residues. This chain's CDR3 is CASSVTGTGIPNEQFF. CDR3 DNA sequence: TGTGCCAGCAGCGTGACCGGGACAGGGATCCCCAATGAGCAGTTCTTC.